A single sample gave rise to the 29 T cell receptor beta chains below, sequenced in a study of early T cells in non-severe SARS-CoV-2 infection (dated by TCRdb to the early 2020s). Library construction relied on 5' RACE. Reads for this sample came from a NextSeq 500. TCRdb reprocessed the public reads (quality trimming at Q25 with fastp, clone calling with MiXCR) and kept in-frame beta chains. Rows with a matching CDR3 protein are joined into one entry that keeps the most common DNA and genes. The sample table shows around 60,000 distinct CDR3 sequences, and approximately 11% are seen once. The ten largest make up less than 3% of the sample. Source: whole blood, taken at baseline. The origin of the receptors is an adult who was a healthcare worker with PCR-confirmed SARS-CoV-2 infection or an uninfected control (not recorded which).

This chain links TRBV7-9 with TRBJ2-3, with D possibly called TRBD1 or TRBD2 (5 bases each). The germline CDR1 and CDR2 sequences are SEHNR and FQNEAQ (reference sequence). The CDR3 is 15 residues long. V was trimmed by 3 bases and J by 5 bases, leaving 15 bases between them. The CDR3 region has the DNA TGTGCCAGCAGCTTTGAGGGGCGGCCAAAAGATACGCAGTATTTT. Translated, it gives CASSFEGRPKDTQYF.

The chain links TRBV4-3 to TRBJ2-1, with 8 bases lining up with TRBD2. After removal of 4 bases from V and 9 bases from J, the junction contained 8 bases not matched to a gene. Germline loops: CDR1 LGHNA, CDR2 YSLEER. The CDR3 contains 14 residues. The CDR3 DNA follows: TGCGCCAGCAGCCTTGATCGGGGGGGCGGTGAGCAGTTCTTC. This encodes CASSLDRGGGEQFF.

This sequence joins TRBV7-9 and TRBJ2-3, with D possibly TRBD2 on 6 matching bases. Germline-derived CDR1 and CDR2 are SEHNR and FQNEAQ (reference sequence). The CDR3 has 15 amino acids. The V end lost 6 bases, the J end lost 3 bases, and 16 bases lay between the germline ends. The CDR3 DNA is TGTGCCAGCAGAGGGAGGCCCCAGGAGACAGATACGCAGTATTTT. Its protein product is CASRGRPQETDTQYF.

The rearrangement uses TRBV11-3 and TRBJ2-2, with 9 bases lining up with TRBD1. Losses at the gene ends were 5 bases for V and 7 bases for J; bases not matched to a gene: 11. This CDR3 is built from 16 residues. The germline V gene has CDR1 SGHNT and CDR2 YENEEA. CDR3 bases: TGTGCCAGCAGCCAACTGGGACAGGGACTCCACGGGGAGCTGTTTTTT. Translating gives CASSQLGQGLHGELFF.

This clonotype was detected ten times or more. J is TRBJ2-5 and V is TRBV20-1; 7 bases are a match to TRBD1. CDR1 and CDR2 from the germline V gene are DFQATT and SNEGSKA (reference sequence). The CDR3 consists of 14 residues. The V segment lost 4 bases and the J segment 4 bases; nucleotides outside the gene matches: 9. CDR3 DNA sequence: TGCAGTGCTAATAACAGGGGTGGGCCAGAGACCCAGTACTTC. Translated: CSANNRGGPETQYF.

The sample holds a few counts of this clonotype. The rearrangement uses TRBV7-2 and TRBJ2-2; D remains unclear. Germline assignment: CDR1 SGHTA and CDR2 FQGNSA. Trimming shortened V by 2 bases and J by 0 bases, and 7 bases separated the two germline ends. CDR3 length: 15 residues. The CDR3 nucleotides are TGTGCCAGCAGCTTACACACCACGAACACCGGGGAGCTGTTTTTT. Translating it yields CASSLHTTNTGELFF.

This clonotype came up once. An end of the junction does not agree with germline; a read error may underlie this. The chain recombines TRBV20-1 with TRBJ2-7, with a tentative D call TRBD2 (6 bases). This CDR3 is 15 amino acids long. CDR1 and CDR2 from the germline V gene are DFQATT and SNEGSKA (reference sequence). CDR3 region: CGARPPGGRAGEQYF. The CDR3 DNA sequence: TGCGGTGCTAGGCCCCCCGGGGGACGGGCAGGGGAGCAGTACTTC.

This clonotype showed up many times. This chain uses TRBV29-1 with TRBJ2-1; 7 nucleotides agree with TRBD2. The CDR3 loop spans 15 amino acids. V trimming: 7 bases; J trimming: 0 bases; junction bases outside the gene matches: 9. Looked up from germline, CDR1 is SQVTM and CDR2 is ANQGSEA. CDR3 sequence: CSGEERGSSYNEQFF. In DNA, the CDR3 is TGCAGCGGGGAAGAGCGGGGTAGCTCCTACAATGAGCAGTTCTTC.

The table lists this clonotype with a few counts. An end of the junction does not agree with germline; a read error may underlie this. The chain employs TRBV27 and TRBJ2-6; perhaps D is TRBD1 or TRBD2 (7 bases each). CDR1 is MNHEY, CDR2 SMNVEV, per germline (reference sequence). The CDR3 runs to 17 residues. CDR3 in amino acids: CDSSSGGGPSTANVLTF. CDR3 in DNA: TGTGACAGCAGTTCAGGGGGGGGACCCTCTACGGCCAACGTCCTGACTTTC.

This clonotype was recorded a few times. V gene TRBV11-2 combines with J gene TRBJ2-3, with 8 bases matching TRBD1. V lost 1 base, J lost 5 bases, and 8 bases stayed unmatched. Germline V gene data show CDR1 as SGHAT and CDR2 as FQNNGV. The CDR3 has 16 residues. The CDR3 reads CASSLAGQGRRDTQYF. CDR3 DNA: TGTGCCAGCAGCTTAGCAGGACAGGGAAGGAGAGATACGCAGTATTTT. Full variable domain (rest looked up from reference TRBV11-2 and TRBJ2-3): EAGVAQSPRYKIIEKRQSVAFWCNPISGHATLYWYQQILGQGPKLLIQFQNNGVVDDSQLPKDRFSAERLKGVDSTLKIQPAKLEDSAVYLCASSLAGQGRRDTQYFGPGTRLTVL.

V and J are TRBV6-5 and TRBJ2-5, with a tentative D call TRBD2 (7 bases). This CDR3 contains 14 residues. Germline V gene data show CDR1 as MNHEY and CDR2 as SVGAGI. V gave up 4 bases and J gave up 4 bases, with 13 bases separating them. CDR3 sequence: CASSSFAGAETQYF. The CDR3 DNA reads TGTGCCAGCAGTTCCTTCGCGGGGGCAGAGACCCAGTACTTC.

The chain recombines TRBV11-2 with TRBJ1-1; D gene uncertain. The CDR3 sequence is 15 residues long. Trimming stripped 1 base from V and 0 bases from J, with 9 bases between. Germline CDR1 SGHAT, CDR2 FQNNGV. This CDR3 reads CASSLVSRLNTEAFF. The CDR3 bases are TGTGCCAGCAGCTTAGTTTCCAGGCTGAACACTGAAGCTTTCTTT. The full variable domain, completed using reference TRBV11-2 and TRBJ1-1, is EAGVAQSPRYKIIEKRQSVAFWCNPISGHATLYWYQQILGQGPKLLIQFQNNGVVDDSQLPKDRFSAERLKGVDSTLKIQPAKLEDSAVYLCASSLVSRLNTEAFFGQGTRLTVV.

This chain uses TRBV11-2 with TRBJ2-5; D remains ambiguous. Trimming took 5 bases from V and 1 from J, leaving 8 bases between them. CDR3 length: 13 residues. CDR1 and CDR2 (germline): SGHAT, FQNNGV. The chain's CDR3 is CASSITFQETQYF. CDR3 in DNA: TGTGCCAGCAGCATAACGTTCCAAGAGACCCAGTACTTC.

The V gene is TRBV7-6, the J gene TRBJ2-7; 11 bases line up with TRBD2. V lost 4 bases to trimming and J lost 0 bases; unmatched junction nucleotides: 2. Germline-derived CDR1 and CDR2 are SGHVS and FNYEAQ. The CDR3 is made up of 15 amino acids. The CDR3 nucleotides are TGTGCCAGCAGCTCTACTAGCGGGAGCTCCTACGAGCAGTACTTC. It is translated as CASSSTSGSSYEQYF.

This chain connects TRBV2 to TRBJ2-1; TRBD2 agrees at 8 bases. V shed 8 bases, J shed 2 bases, and the junction held 14 bases outside the gene matches. This CDR3 is built from 17 residues. The germline CDR1 and CDR2 sequences are SNHLY and FYNNEI. CDR3 sequence (DNA): TGTGCCAGCCGGCCCTTAGCGGGGCCAAACCCCTACAATGAGCAGTTCTTC. Translation gives CASRPLAGPNPYNEQFF.

This clonotype came up a few times. The chain uses TRBV7-2 and TRBJ2-7; D uncertain. Germline V gene lookup returns CDR1 SGHTA and CDR2 FQGNSA. This CDR3 has 12 residues. Trimming took 2 bases from V and 4 from J, leaving 6 bases between them. The CDR3 region is CASSLTEYEQYF. The CDR3 coding sequence is TGTGCCAGCAGCTTAACCGAATACGAGCAGTACTTC. Variable domain in full (rest from reference TRBV7-2 and TRBJ2-7): GAGVSQSPSNKVTEKGKDVELRCDPISGHTALYWYRQSLGQGLEFLIYFQGNSAPDKSGLPSDRFSAERTGGSVSTLTIQRTQQEDSAVYLCASSLTEYEQYFGPGTRLTVT.

The table lists this clonotype with many counts. V and J are TRBV6-5 and TRBJ2-4; 10 bases agree with TRBD2. The germline V gene has CDR1 MNHEY and CDR2 SVGAGI. V was clipped by 10 bases and J by 0 bases; unmatched bases: 18. This CDR3 has 19 amino acids. This chain's CDR3 is CATTFIPGLAFVAKNIQYF. CDR3 in DNA: TGTGCCACCACATTTATACCGGGACTAGCGTTTGTAGCCAAAAACATTCAGTACTTC.

This clonotype was observed a few times. The chain uses TRBV27 and TRBJ1-4, with D possibly TRBD1 on 5 matching bases. The germline V gene has CDR1 MNHEY and CDR2 SMNVEV (reference sequence). The CDR3 sequence is 15 residues long. V was pared by 6 bases and J by 6 bases, with 17 bases between. CDR3 loop: CASSFSVRGDEKLFF. CDR3 DNA: TGTGCCAGCAGCTTCAGCGTGAGGGGAGATGAAAAACTGTTTTTT.

The chain links TRBV5-1 to TRBJ2-7; D tentatively fits TRBD1 or TRBD2 (5 bases each). V was clipped by 2 bases and J by 6 bases, with 9 bases between them. Germline assignment: CDR1 SGHRS and CDR2 YFSETQ. This CDR3 has 12 amino acids. This CDR3 reads CASSLAGSEQYF. The CDR3, as DNA: TGCGCCAGCAGCTTAGCAGGGAGCGAGCAGTACTTC.

This clonotype was recorded a few times. J is TRBJ2-3 and V is TRBV6-5, with 9 bases identical to TRBD2. The V segment lost 7 bases and the J segment 3 bases; nucleotides outside the gene matches: 5. The CDR3 runs 14 residues. From germline, CDR1 is MNHEY and CDR2 SVGAGI. CDR3: CASTPGLATDTQYF. In DNA form, the CDR3 reads TGTGCCAGCACCCCTGGACTAGCGACAGATACGCAGTATTTT.

The J gene is TRBJ1-1, the V gene TRBV15; possible D gene TRBD1, 6 bases. CDR3 length equals 14 residues. Deletions cut 1 base from V and 6 bases from J, with 12 bases between. From germline, CDR1 is LNHNV and CDR2 YYDKDF (reference sequence). The CDR3 region is CATSRVRGRAEAFF. For the CDR3, the DNA is TGTGCCACCAGCAGAGTCAGGGGACGCGCTGAAGCTTTCTTT.

This clonotype was observed once. The rearrangement uses TRBV3-1 and TRBJ1-6, with D maybe TRBD1 (6 bases). Trimming took 1 base from V and 2 from J, leaving 6 bases between them. CDR3 length: 15 residues. Germline V lookup: CDR1 LGHDT, CDR2 YNNKEL (reference sequence). CDR3 coding DNA: TGTGCCAGCAGCCAAGGACAGGCCTATAATTCACCCCTCCACTTT. It specifies CASSQGQAYNSPLHF.

This clonotype came up many times. The chain couples TRBV27 to TRBJ2-7; D not certain. Between the trimmed V and J ends, which lost 3 bases and 6 bases, there was a span of 15 bases. This CDR3 comprises 14 residues. The germline V gene encodes CDR1 MNHEY and CDR2 SMNVEV (reference sequence). CDR3 loop: CASSFQDPATEQYF. In DNA, the CDR3 is TGTGCCAGCAGTTTTCAGGACCCAGCCACCGAGCAGTACTTC.

V gene TRBV19 combines with J gene TRBJ1-6; D might be TRBD1 (6 bases). Trimming pared 8 bases from V and 7 bases from J, leaving 12 bases between. The CDR3 covers 13 residues. Per the germline V gene, CDR1 is LNHDA and CDR2 is SQIVND (reference sequence). CDR3 sequence (DNA): TGTGCCAGTTCCGACAGGCGGAATTCACCCCTCCACTTT. It codes for CASSDRRNSPLHF.

The table lists this clonotype with a few counts. V usage is TRBV11-2 and J usage is TRBJ2-1, with 8 bases aligning to TRBD1. J gave up 7 bases and V 2 bases, and 10 bases lay outside the gene matches. In germline, CDR1 is SGHAT, CDR2 FQNNGV. The CDR3 totals 16 residues. The CDR3 spells CASSLPRARGRNEQFF. Here the CDR3 DNA reads TGTGCCAGCAGCTTACCCAGGGCCAGGGGGCGAAATGAGCAGTTCTTC.

This clonotype occurred a few times. The chain is built from TRBV7-2 and TRBJ2-5; D is perhaps TRBD2 (5 bases). In germline, CDR1 is SGHTA, CDR2 FQGNSA. This CDR3 region has 14 residues. V gave up 5 bases and J gave up 5 bases, with 15 bases separating them. CDR3 region: CASSRAVRGETQYF. The DNA for the CDR3 is TGTGCCAGCAGCCGAGCTGTACGCGGGGAGACCCAGTACTTC.

This clonotype was seen a handful of times. The V call is TRBV5-3, the J call TRBJ2-5; weak D call: TRBD2 (5 bases). TRBV5-3 is an ORF; its function is uncertain. V was clipped by 4 bases and J by 5 bases, with 12 bases between them. CDR3 length: 13 residues. As DNA, the CDR3 is TGTGCCAGAAGCCTCGACGGGAACGAGACCCAGTACTTC. Translating gives CARSLDGNETQYF.

This clonotype has only a few counts. The CDR3 is CASSFRGRTGTQYF. Here the CDR3 DNA reads TGTGCCAGCAGTTTCCGCGGACGTACCGGTACGCAGTATTTT. The genes are TRBV27 and TRBJ2-3, with D uncertain. Trimming left V 3 bases short and J 8 bases short, with 15 bases between. The CDR3 consists of 14 residues. The germline CDR1 and CDR2 sequences are MNHEY and SMNVEV (reference sequence).

This clonotype showed up many times. V is TRBV2 and J is TRBJ1-4, with D possibly matching TRBD1 (5 bases). V lost 8 bases and J lost 7, with 20 bases in between. Germline lookup yields CDR1 SNHLY and CDR2 FYNNEI. The CDR3 totals 15 residues. The CDR3 coding sequence is TGTGCCAGCTTACCCCGGGCCTCCGGGGGTGAAAAACTGTTTTTT. Protein sequence: CASLPRASGGEKLFF.